Shown below are 24 T cell receptor beta chains from a single sample sequenced in a study of blood T cell repertoires in COVID-19. Libraries were prepared by immunoSEQ multiplex PCR; TCRdb keeps only in-frame clonotypes and omits some of them. The data show about 110,000 clones, about 86% seen once. The material sequenced was peripheral blood. The receptors come from a woman in her forties or fifties with active or convalescent COVID-19.

About this clone: Different DNA sequences within this sample yield the same CDR3. J is TRBJ2-5 and V is TRBV18; 11 bases line up with TRBD1. CDR3 length: 14 residues. Germline V gene sequence: CDR1 KGHSH, CDR2 LQKENI. V was clipped by 3 bases and J by 5 bases; unmatched bases: 2. The CDR3 region is CASSPGQGAETQYF. CDR3 DNA: TGTGCCAGCTCACCCGGACAGGGGGCCGAGACCCAGTACTTC.

The chain employs TRBV28 and TRBJ2-6; D is possibly TRBD1 (6 bases). Germline CDR1 and CDR2: MDHEN and SYDVKM. The V and J ends lost 6 bases and 3 bases respectively, with 21 bases between them. The CDR3 contains 18 residues. The CDR3 protein is CASSRPLLTGRGANVLTF. The CDR3 region has the DNA TGTGCCAGCAGCCGCCCCCTTTTGACAGGACGTGGGGCCAACGTCCTGACTTTC. The complete variable domain, with remaining parts taken from reference TRBV28 and TRBJ2-6, reads DVKVTQSSRYLVKRTGEKVFLECVQDMDHENMFWYRQDPGLGLRLIYFSYDVKMKEKGDIPEGYSVSREKKERFSLILESASTNQTSMYLCASSRPLLTGRGANVLTFGAGSRLTVL.

The V gene is TRBV7-2, the J gene TRBJ1-2; D is ambiguous. V dropped 1 base and J dropped 5 bases, with 14 bases sitting between them. The CDR3 extends over 15 amino acids. Germline V gene lookup returns CDR1 SGHTA and CDR2 FQGNSA. In nucleotides, the CDR3 is TGTGCCAGCAGCTTAGTCCTACTAGGACCTTATGGCTACACCTTC. It specifies CASSLVLLGPYGYTF.

V usage is TRBV28 and J usage is TRBJ2-3; 7 nucleotides align to TRBD1. Germline trimming cut 5 bases from V and 5 bases from J; bases unmatched to any gene: 13. CDR1 MDHEN and CDR2 SYDVKM come from the germline V gene. The CDR3 length is 16 residues. DNA for the CDR3: TGTGCCAGCAGTCCCGAGGGGGCGCGGGTTCTAGATACGCAGTATTTT. Translated, it gives CASSPEGARVLDTQYF.

The rearrangement joins TRBV5-5 to TRBJ2-5; TRBD2 is a possible D gene (6 bases). The V end was cut by 2 bases, the J end by 5 bases, with 19 bases between. Germline V gene sequence: CDR1 SGHKS, CDR2 YYEKEE (reference sequence). The CDR3 totals 16 residues. The chain's CDR3 is CASSFHNGQRGETQYF. The CDR3 coding sequence is TGTGCCAGCAGCTTTCATAATGGACAACGGGGGGAGACCCAGTACTTC.

The chain recombines TRBV25-1 with TRBJ2-1, with 14 bases fitting TRBD2. This CDR3 comprises 16 residues. J gave up 10 bases and V 7 bases, and 12 bases lay outside the gene matches. CDR1 and CDR2 (germline): MGHDK, SYGVNS. The chain's CDR3 is CASKQTGTSGSGEQFF. The CDR3 DNA follows: TGTGCCAGCAAACAAACCGGGACTAGCGGGAGTGGGGAGCAGTTCTTC. Full variable domain (remainder filled in from reference TRBV25-1 and TRBJ2-1): EADIYQTPRYLVIGTGKKITLECSQTMGHDKMYWYQQDPGMELHLIHYSYGVNSTEKGDLSSESTVSRIRTEHFPLTLESARPSHTSQYLCASKQTGTSGSGEQFFGPGTRLTVL.

This clone was observed a handful of times. The DNA for the CDR3 is TGTGCCAGCAGCCAAGGACAAAACTACGAGCAGTACTTC. Protein sequence: CASSQGQNYEQYF. This chain joins TRBV3-1 (or the pseudogene TRBV3-2) and TRBJ2-7; D unclear. From germline, CDR1 is LGHDT and CDR2 YNNKEL (reference sequence). Trimming removed 1 base from V and 3 bases from J, with 7 bases in between. CDR3 length equals 13 residues.

The gene calls are TRBV28 and TRBJ1-1; 10 bases map to TRBD1. Germline V gene lookup returns CDR1 MDHEN and CDR2 SYDVKM. V lost 2 bases to trimming and J lost 2 bases; unmatched junction nucleotides: 2. This CDR3 has 15 residues. CDR3 coding DNA: TGTGCCAGCAGTTTAGGGACAGGGGTAAACACTGAAGCTTTCTTT. Protein product: CASSLGTGVNTEAFF.

The rearrangement joins TRBV7-2 to TRBJ2-2, with TRBD2 identical over 9 bases. The CDR3 is 15 residues long. V lost 5 bases and J lost 3; bases outside the gene matches: 4. Germline-derived CDR1 and CDR2 are SGHTA and FQGNSA. In DNA, the CDR3 is TGTGCCAGCAGCCTAAGACTAGCGGACACCGGGGAGCTGTTTTTT. Residues: CASSLRLADTGELFF.

The J gene is TRBJ1-4, the V gene TRBV5-1; D possibly corresponds to TRBD1 (6 bases). This CDR3 region has 15 residues. CDR1 and CDR2 (germline): SGHRS, YFSETQ. Trimming left V 1 base short and J 6 bases short, with 13 bases between. CDR3 sequence (DNA): TGCGCCAGCAGCTTGAGCAGGGGTCGGGATGAAAAACTGTTTTTT. Protein product: CASSLSRGRDEKLFF. Filled out from reference TRBV5-1 and TRBJ1-4, the complete variable domain reads KAGVTQTPRYLIKTRGQQVTLSCSPISGHRSVSWYQQTPGQGLQFLFEYFSETQRNKGNFPGRFSGRQFSNSRSEMNVSTLELGDSALYLCASSLSRGRDEKLFFGSGTQLSVL.

The chain employs TRBV7-6 and TRBJ2-2, with 9 bases that match TRBD2. J was trimmed by 11 bases and V by 7 bases; bases with no gene match: 11. The CDR3 covers 14 residues. The germline V gene encodes CDR1 SGHVS and CDR2 FNYEAQ. The CDR3 spells CASTMGLAGNELFF. DNA for the CDR3: TGTGCCAGCACTATGGGGCTAGCGGGGAACGAGCTGTTTTTT.

The chain links TRBV18 to TRBJ2-1, with a tentative D call TRBD2 (5 bases). V was clipped by 6 bases and J by 6 bases, with 12 bases between them. Per germline, CDR1 KGHSH and CDR2 LQKENI. This CDR3 comprises 13 residues. The CDR3 loop reads CASSPSAGNEQFF. CDR3 bases: TGTGCCAGCTCCCCCTCCGCGGGCAATGAGCAGTTCTTC.

The rearrangement joins TRBV6-5 to TRBJ1-2, with a tentative D call TRBD1 (6 bases). Germline V lookup: CDR1 MNHEY, CDR2 SVGAGI. The CDR3 totals 13 residues. With 7 bases removed from V and 8 bases from J, the gap between germline ends came to 17 bases. The CDR3 here is CASTERGARGYTF. In DNA, the CDR3 is TGTGCCAGCACCGAGCGGGGGGCGAGAGGCTACACCTTC.

The genes are TRBV7-2 and TRBJ2-3; 12 bases match TRBD2. Germline V gene lookup returns CDR1 SGHTA and CDR2 FQGNSA. The V segment lost 5 bases and the J segment 1 base; nucleotides outside the gene matches: 10. CDR3 length equals 18 residues. The CDR3 DNA is TGTGCCAGCAGCCCCTCGTGGCTAGCGGGAGGGGGCACAGATACGCAGTATTTT. It translates to CASSPSWLAGGGTDTQYF.

Points on this clone: The junction departs from germline at one end; a sequencing error may be responsible. The chain carries TRBV7-7 and TRBJ2-7; 7 positions agree with TRBD1. CDR1 and CDR2 from the germline V gene are SSHAT and FNYEAQ (reference sequence). The CDR3 loop spans 20 amino acids. The CDR3: CASSTRTGAESGRSSYEQYF. CDR3 DNA sequence: TGTGCTAGCAGCACCCGTACAGGGGCGGAGAGTGGACGGAGCTCCTACGAGCAGTACTTC.

The chain recombines TRBV5-1 with TRBJ1-5; tentative D call: TRBD1 (5 bases). Germline-derived CDR1 and CDR2 are SGHRS and YFSETQ. The CDR3 is made up of 16 amino acids. The V end lost 4 bases, the J end lost 2 bases, and 16 bases lay between the germline ends. The CDR3 loop is CASSPTGGVGNQPQHF. In DNA form, the CDR3 reads TGCGCCAGCAGCCCGACGGGAGGGGTTGGCAATCAGCCCCAGCATTTT. Variable domain in full (rest from reference TRBV5-1 and TRBJ1-5): KAGVTQTPRYLIKTRGQQVTLSCSPISGHRSVSWYQQTPGQGLQFLFEYFSETQRNKGNFPGRFSGRQFSNSRSEMNVSTLELGDSALYLCASSPTGGVGNQPQHFGDGTRLSIL.

This clone is a singleton in its sample. V is TRBV20-1 and J is TRBJ2-5, with D tentatively TRBD1 (6 bases). Germline V lookup: CDR1 DFQATT, CDR2 SNEGSKA (reference sequence). This CDR3 region has 13 residues. V shed 3 bases and J shed 5 bases, with 13 bases lying between them. The CDR3: CSASIQGLETQYF. The CDR3 DNA is TGCAGTGCTAGTATACAGGGATTGGAGACCCAGTACTTC.

This chain links TRBV29-1 with TRBJ1-2; a weak D match, TRBD1 (5 bases). The CDR3 consists of 13 residues. Germline-derived CDR1 and CDR2 are SQVTM and ANQGSEA. V was trimmed by 6 bases and J by 8 bases, leaving 19 bases between them. The CDR3 protein is CSVEKDKSLGYTF. The CDR3 DNA reads as TGCAGCGTAGAAAAGGACAAATCACTAGGCTACACCTTC.

This chain connects TRBV7-2 to TRBJ2-6; D gene uncertain. Per germline, CDR1 SGHTA and CDR2 FQGNSA. V gave up 5 bases and J gave up 0 bases, with 8 bases separating them. This CDR3 is built from 15 residues. CDR3 DNA: TGTGCCAGCAGCCCCCTCGGCTCTGGGGCCAACGTCCTGACTTTC. It encodes CASSPLGSGANVLTF.

The chain combines TRBV28 with TRBJ2-7; 9 bases map to TRBD2. Germline V CDR1 and CDR2: MDHEN, SYDVKM. The V segment lost 5 bases and the J segment 6 bases; nucleotides outside the gene matches: 17. The CDR3 is made up of 17 amino acids. CDR3: CASSNRAGGPFLGEQYF. The DNA for the CDR3 is TGTGCCAGCAGTAACCGGGCGGGAGGGCCTTTCTTGGGCGAGCAGTACTTC.

J is TRBJ2-3 and V is TRBV20-1; 7 bases are shared with TRBD1. The CDR3 is 13 amino acids. J gave up 4 bases and V 3 bases, and 4 bases lay outside the gene matches. Per the germline V gene, CDR1 is DFQATT and CDR2 is SNEGSKA (reference sequence). In DNA, the CDR3 is TGCAGTGCTAGTCGGCAGGGGGCAGATACGCAGTATTTT. It codes for CSASRQGADTQYF.

V and J are TRBV7-2 and TRBJ2-1, with 12 nucleotides matching TRBD2. The germline CDR1 and CDR2 sequences are SGHTA and FQGNSA. Trimming at V came to 5 bases and at J to 8 bases, leaving 7 bases not matched to a gene. There are 15 residues in the CDR3. The CDR3 sequence: CASSAPTSGSYEQFF. In nucleotides, the CDR3 is TGTGCCAGCAGCGCACCGACTAGCGGGAGCTATGAGCAGTTCTTC.

This chain joins TRBV2 and TRBJ2-6, with D possibly TRBD1 on 6 matching bases. V lost 3 bases, J lost 0 bases, and 15 bases lay in between. From germline, CDR1 is SNHLY and CDR2 FYNNEI. There are 18 residues in the CDR3. The CDR3 bases are TGTGCCAGCAGTGACAGGGGCATTCATAGCTCTGGGGCCAACGTCCTGACTTTC. Translated: CASSDRGIHSSGANVLTF. The entire variable domain, with the rest obtained from reference TRBV2 and TRBJ2-6, is as follows: EPEVTQTPSHQVTQMGQEVILRCVPISNHLYFYWYRQILGQKVEFLVSFYNNEISEKSEIFDDQFSVERPDGSNFTLKIRSTKLEDSAMYFCASSDRGIHSSGANVLTFGAGSRLTVL.

The rearrangement uses TRBV28 and TRBJ1-2; D gene ambiguous. Germline values: CDR1 MDHEN, CDR2 SYDVKM. The CDR3 has 15 amino acids. V was cut by 5 bases and J by 1 base, with 14 bases left in between. CDR3 protein: CASSALSSLNYGYTF. CDR3 sequence (DNA): TGTGCCAGCAGTGCGCTAAGTTCACTTAACTATGGCTACACCTTC.